This entry concerns a single TCR beta chain. Its antigen is unknown. PCR employed 60 Vbeta and 13 Jbeta primers. The data were produced by immunoSEQ multiplex PCR, yet TCRdb's version contains in-frame clones alone and is incomplete. The data contain 180,000 or so clones, 77% of them singletons. This sample is drawn from a study of cytomegalovirus exposure and HLA in healthy donors. At the level of the study: Unique TCRs from HLA-typed donors, about 85 million of them, were held in an early data release.

Trimming took 6 bases from V and 1 from J; bases not matched to a gene: 6. CDR1 and CDR2 from the germline V gene are SGHRS and YFSETQ. The length of the CDR3 is 15 residues. Whole-study findings and limits: A few V segments could not be told apart, such as TRBV6-2 and TRBV6-3, and were left out. A reported reduction in N-insertions relative to the 666-donor mean was seen in an Asian-associated ancestry cluster in a later analysis. Generally TCR sequences proved uncommon, though certain public TCRs appeared in numerous donors.

The V and J genes are TRBV5-1 and TRBJ2-1, with TRBD1 matching over 8 bases. The sample was PBMCs. The receptor was isolated from a man between 18 and 29 years old in good health and CMV-seronegative. The CDR3 region is CASTFYRGSYNEQFF. In nucleotides, the CDR3 is TGCGCCAGCACCTTCTACAGGGGGTCCTACAATGAGCAGTTCTTC.